This T cell receptor (beta chain) was sequenced during a study of T cells in Graves' hyperthyroidism and ophthalmopathy. This clonotype has a count of ten or more. There were TCR beta CDR3 regions amplified from RNA transcripts. Researchers ran a first-round RT-PCR on the TCR CDR3 using the HTBI primer set. TCRdb passed the multiplex PCR reads through MiXCR, listing each CDR3 protein once. The table lists approximately 590,000 distinct CDR3 sequences, roughly 50% of them singletons, with just under 8.5% in the top ten. The study based diagnoses on clinical symptoms, serum thyroxine and TRAb, thyroid ultrasound and orbital computed tomography. The CDR3 consists of 11 residues. CDR1 and CDR2 from the germline V gene are SQVTM and ANQGSEA. The V gene lost 1 base and the J gene lost 4 bases, with 5 bases spanning the gap.

What was sequenced was peripheral blood or thyroid tissue (not recorded which). The chain combines TRBV29-1 with TRBJ2-7; the D gene is possibly TRBD2 (5 bases). The receptor was isolated from a woman between 18 and 29 years old with Graves' hyperthyroidism. DNA of the CDR3: TGCAGCGTTGAAGGGACTTACGAGCAGTACTTC. Translation: CSVEGTYEQYF.